These 15 T cell receptor beta chains share one sample of origin, sequenced in a study of cytomegalovirus exposure and HLA in healthy donors. The PCR ran on 60 Vbeta and 13 Jbeta primers. This table comes from immunoSEQ multiplex PCR, and its TCRdb copy is limited to in-frame clones, with some not included. This table has about 150,000 clones, 75% appearing once. The material sequenced was PBMCs. Receptor source: a man younger than 45 in good health and CMV-seronegative.

The chain recombines TRBV7-9 with TRBJ2-5, with D perhaps matching TRBD2 (5 bases). TRBJ2-7 matches the DNA end more closely, so the J call is doubtful. Germline loops: CDR1 SEHNR, CDR2 FQNEAQ (reference sequence). The CDR3 is 15 amino acids. CDR3 DNA: TGTGCCAGCAGCTCCCTATTTGAGGGAACCTACGAGCAGTACTTC. This translates into CASSSLFEGTYEQYF.

V gene TRBV29-1 combines with J gene TRBJ1-1; tentative D call: TRBD1 (6 bases). From germline, CDR1 is SQVTM and CDR2 ANQGSEA. The CDR3 has 13 amino acids. V lost 4 bases, J lost 5 bases, and 14 bases lay in between. CDR3 bases: TGCAGCGTTGCTCGTTCGGGACAAACTGAAGCTTTCTTT. Translation gives CSVARSGQTEAFF.

This chain uses TRBV6-1 with TRBJ2-2; possible D gene TRBD2, 5 bases. V was pared by 2 bases and J by 7 bases, with 11 bases between. The CDR3 totals 14 residues. CDR1 is MNHNS, CDR2 SASEGT, per germline. The CDR3 protein is CASSESRGGGELFF. The DNA of the CDR3 is TGTGCCAGCAGTGAAAGTCGAGGAGGCGGGGAGCTGTTTTTT.

The genes are TRBV5-4 and TRBJ2-5, with D perhaps matching TRBD1 (6 bases). CDR3 length: 14 residues. Trimming took off 0 bases at V and 2 bases at J, with 8 bases between the two ends. Germline CDR1 and CDR2: SGHNT and YYREEE (reference sequence). DNA for the CDR3: TGTGCCAGCAGCTTGGAAGGGGGACAAGAGACCCAGTACTTC. This translates into CASSLEGGQETQYF.

This clone was counted between two and nine times. This chain connects TRBV5-8 to TRBJ2-1, with 12 bases lining up with TRBD1. CDR1 is SGHTS, CDR2 YDEGEE, per germline. This CDR3 contains 14 residues. V lost 7 bases, J lost 7 bases, and 6 bases stayed unmatched. CDR3 protein: CASAGTGGFNEQFF. In DNA, the CDR3 is TGTGCCAGCGCCGGGACAGGGGGCTTTAATGAGCAGTTCTTC. The whole variable domain, filled in from reference TRBV5-8 and TRBJ2-1, reads EAGVTQSPTHLIKTRGQQATLRCSPISGHTSVYWYQQALGLGLQFLLWYDEGEERNRGNFPPRFSGRQFPNYSSELNVNALELEDSALYLCASAGTGGFNEQFFGPGTRLTVL.

The CDR3 DNA reads TGTGCCAGCAGCTTCCCCTGGGGACAGGGGGCTGGCTACACCTTC. It yields the protein CASSFPWGQGAGYTF. J is TRBJ1-2 and V is TRBV11-2; 12 nucleotides line up with TRBD1. CDR1 and CDR2 (germline): SGHAT, FQNNGV. V was clipped by 3 bases and J by 7 bases; unmatched bases: 6. The CDR3 length is 15 residues. Complete variable domain (other parts from reference TRBV11-2 and TRBJ1-2): EAGVAQSPRYKIIEKRQSVAFWCNPISGHATLYWYQQILGQGPKLLIQFQNNGVVDDSQLPKDRFSAERLKGVDSTLKIQPAKLEDSAVYLCASSFPWGQGAGYTFGSGTRLTVV.

This clone was picked up a small number of times. The genes are TRBV13 and TRBJ2-1, with 9 nucleotides matching TRBD1. Trimming removed 0 bases from V and 1 base from J; junction bases left unmatched: 1. CDR3 size: 16 residues. The germline gives CDR1 PRHDT, CDR2 FYEKMQ (reference sequence). The CDR3 sequence: CASSLGGTGSYNEQFF. In DNA form, the CDR3 reads TGTGCCAGCAGCTTAGGCGGGACAGGGTCCTACAATGAGCAGTTCTTC.

This sequence joins TRBV5-4 and TRBJ1-1; no firm D call. Germline lookup yields CDR1 SGHNT and CDR2 YYREEE (reference sequence). Trimming pared 4 bases from V and 3 bases from J, leaving 7 bases between. The CDR3 covers 12 residues. CDR3 DNA: TGTGCCAGCAGCCAGTTATACACTGAAGCTTTCTTT. As protein: CASSQLYTEAFF.

J is TRBJ2-7 and V is TRBV19, with 8 bases fitting TRBD1. This CDR3 is 15 amino acids long. CDR1 is LNHDA, CDR2 SQIVND, per germline (reference sequence). J gave up 6 bases and V 3 bases, and 10 bases lay outside the gene matches. The CDR3 DNA follows: TGTGCCAGTAGTATGGGGGGACAGGCACATTCCGAGCAGTACTTC. Its translation is CASSMGGQAHSEQYF. Full variable domain (remainder filled in from reference TRBV19 and TRBJ2-7): DGGITQSPKYLFRKEGQNVTLSCEQNLNHDAMYWYRQDPGQGLRLIYYSQIVNDFQKGDIAEGYSVSREKKESFPLTVTSAQKNPTAFYLCASSMGGQAHSEQYFGPGTRLTVT.

The rearrangement joins TRBV2 to TRBJ2-2, with D possibly TRBD1 on 6 matching bases. Trimming took off 2 bases at V and 3 bases at J, with 10 bases between the two ends. CDR3 length: 15 residues. The germline V gene encodes CDR1 SNHLY and CDR2 FYNNEI. The CDR3 bases are TGTGCCAGCAGTGAAAGGACAGACGACACCGGGGAGCTGTTTTTT. Amino acids: CASSERTDDTGELFF.

The rearrangement uses TRBV28 and TRBJ2-4, with D possibly being TRBD2 (6 bases). V lost 5 bases, J lost 6 bases, and 8 bases lay in between. CDR3 size: 12 residues. CDR1 is MDHEN, CDR2 SYDVKM, per germline. This CDR3 reads CASSGGINIQYF. Here the CDR3 DNA reads TGTGCCAGCAGTGGAGGGATAAACATTCAGTACTTC.

The chain carries TRBV9 and TRBJ1-5; D is perhaps TRBD1 (6 bases). Germline values: CDR1 SGDLS, CDR2 YYNGEE. The CDR3 length is 13 residues. Deletions cut 5 bases from V and 7 bases from J, with 13 bases between. The CDR3 bases are TGTGCCAGCAGTTCAGGGGAGGGCCAGCCCCAGCATTTT. Translation gives CASSSGEGQPQHF.

In its sample, this clone was seen once. The rearrangement uses TRBV28 and TRBJ2-7, with 12 bases lining up with TRBD2. Germline V CDR1 and CDR2: MDHEN, SYDVKM. The junction had 4 bases not matched to a gene; V was cut back by 7 bases and J by 3 bases. The CDR3 is 14 amino acids. The CDR3, as DNA: TGTGCCAGCACCCCTAGCGGGGGGGACTACGAGCAGTACTTC. Amino acid sequence: CASTPSGGDYEQYF.

This clone was counted a few times. The V gene is TRBV27, the J gene TRBJ1-5, with TRBD1 identical over 7 bases. CDR1 is MNHEY, CDR2 SMNVEV, per germline (reference sequence). The CDR3 covers 14 residues. Trimming cost V 6 bases and J 3 bases; bases outside gene matches: 5. The CDR3 loop reads CASRDRPSNQPQHF. For the CDR3, the DNA is TGTGCCAGCAGGGACAGGCCCTCCAATCAGCCCCAGCATTTT.

The chain employs TRBV28 and TRBJ2-7, with 7 bases identical to TRBD1. V lost 3 bases and J lost 6; bases outside the gene matches: 8. The CDR3 has 14 residues. Germline loops: CDR1 MDHEN, CDR2 SYDVKM. This CDR3 reads CASSLKQGSVEQYF. The CDR3 DNA reads TGTGCCAGCAGTTTGAAACAGGGGTCTGTCGAGCAGTACTTC.